The rows below give T cell receptor beta chains drawn from one sample of a study of radiotherapy plus CTLA-4 blockade in lung cancer. TCRdb keeps only in-frame clones here, not all; method: immunoSEQ multiplex PCR. Among fewer than 90,000 clones, roughly 80% were seen once, and the ten largest hold 0.75% to 0.85%. The sequencing here drew on peripheral blood, taken from a patient treated with radiotherapy plus ipilimumab. All receptors derive from a human donor with non-small cell lung cancer who had stable disease on radiotherapy plus ipilimumab. Each CDR3 is given with its conserved first and last residue. The D gene is left open where the match is weak. Expanded clones get a size class; other rows say once, few or many, or leave the size out.

clone size: -
V gene: TRBV19
J gene: TRBJ2-7
D gene: TRBD1
CDR3 protein: CASSLDRDIYEQYF
CDR3 DNA: TGTGCCAGTAGTCTCGACAGGGACATCTACGAGCAGTACTTC

clone size: -
V gene: TRBV30
J gene: TRBJ1-3
D gene: -
CDR3 protein: CAWSVLGGATGNTIYF
CDR3 DNA: TGTGCCTGGAGTGTACTCGGGGGGGCGACCGGAAACACCATATATTTT

clone size: -
V gene: TRBV19
J gene: TRBJ1-3
D gene: -
CDR3 protein: CASRRGRGSSGNTIYF
CDR3 DNA: TGTGCCAGTAGACGAGGGCGGGGGAGCTCTGGAAACACCATATATTTT

clone size: -
V gene: TRBV7-8
J gene: TRBJ1-6
D gene: -
CDR3 protein: CASSLNLDSPLHF
CDR3 DNA: TGTGCCAGCAGCTTAAATCTGGATTCACCCCTCCACTTT

clone size: -
V gene: TRBV6-1
J gene: TRBJ2-3
D gene: -
CDR3 protein: CASRFRLESTDTQYF
CDR3 DNA: TGTGCCAGCAGATTCAGACTAGAAAGCACAGATACGCAGTATTTT

clone size: -
V gene: TRBV19
J gene: TRBJ1-5
D gene: -
CDR3 protein: CASSVLHRGNQPQHF
CDR3 DNA: TGTGCCAGTAGTGTCCTCCATAGGGGCAATCAGCCCCAGCATTTT

clone size: -
V gene: TRBV28
J gene: TRBJ1-2
D gene: -
CDR3 protein: CASTYHRKNGYTF
CDR3 DNA: TGTGCCAGCACCTACCACAGGAAAAATGGCTACACCTTC

clone size: -
V gene: TRBV7-8
J gene: TRBJ2-3
D gene: -
CDR3 protein: CASSFQPPDTQYF
CDR3 DNA: TGTGCCAGCAGCTTTCAACCCCCAGATACGCAGTATTTT

clone size: -
V gene: TRBV5-4
J gene: TRBJ2-7
D gene: -
CDR3 protein: CASSLGGSVAYEQYF
CDR3 DNA: TGTGCCAGCAGCTTGGGGGGGTCGGTGGCCTACGAGCAGTACTTC

clone size: -
V gene: TRBV11-3
J gene: TRBJ2-7
D gene: TRBD1
CDR3 protein: CASSLRPGGTYEQYF
CDR3 DNA: TGTGCCAGCAGCTTAAGGCCAGGGGGCACCTACGAGCAGTACTTC

clone size: once
V gene: TRBV7-3
J gene: TRBJ2-2
D gene: -
CDR3 protein: CASSFRTLTGELFF
CDR3 DNA: TGTGCCAGCAGCTTCAGGACCTTGACCGGGGAGCTGTTTTTT

clone size: -
V gene: TRBV30
J gene: TRBJ2-2
D gene: TRBD1
CDR3 protein: CAWSETGAGELFF
CDR3 DNA: TGTGCCTGGAGTGAAACAGGGGCCGGGGAGCTGTTTTTT

clone size: -
V gene: TRBV2
J gene: TRBJ2-7
D gene: -
CDR3 protein: CASKPTESSYEQYF
CDR3 DNA: TGTGCCAGCAAACCGACGGAGAGCTCCTACGAGCAGTACTTC

clone size: once
V gene: TRBV21-1
J gene: TRBJ2-2
D gene: -
CDR3 protein: CASTSARPSSGRSTGELFF
CDR3 DNA: TGTGCCAGCACTTCCGCCCGGCCTTCTAGCGGGAGAAGCACCGGGGAGCTGTTTTTT

clone size: once
V gene: TRBV7-3
J gene: TRBJ2-3
D gene: TRBD2
CDR3 protein: CASSLSASGGQDTQYF
CDR3 DNA: TGTGCCAGCAGCTTGTCGGCTAGCGGGGGACAAGATACGCAGTATTTT

clone size: -
V gene: TRBV19
J gene: TRBJ1-1
D gene: TRBD1
CDR3 protein: CASSLGSQGVTEAFF
CDR3 DNA: TGTGCCAGTAGTTTGGGGTCGCAGGGGGTTACTGAAGCTTTCTTT

clone size: -
V gene: TRBV5-1
J gene: TRBJ1-6
D gene: TRBD1
CDR3 protein: CASSPTGVNSPLHF
CDR3 DNA: TGCGCCAGCAGCCCGACAGGGGTTAATTCACCCCTCCACTTT

clone size: -
V gene: TRBV10-2
J gene: TRBJ2-1
D gene: -
CDR3 protein: CASRGGGGSSYNEQFF
CDR3 DNA: TGCGCCAGCAGAGGGGGGGGCGGAAGCTCCTACAATGAGCAGTTCTTC

clone size: -
V gene: TRBV30
J gene: TRBJ1-1
D gene: -
CDR3 protein: CAWSIGGGSTEAFF
CDR3 DNA: TGTGCCTGGAGCATAGGAGGGGGGAGTACTGAAGCTTTCTTT

clone size: -
V gene: TRBV9
J gene: TRBJ2-7
D gene: -
CDR3 protein: CASSVGGTGLSYEQYF
CDR3 DNA: TGTGCCAGCAGCGTAGGAGGAACGGGGCTCTCCTACGAGCAGTACTTC

clone size: once
V gene: TRBV29-1
J gene: TRBJ1-1
D gene: -
CDR3 protein: CSVERGKTEAFF
CDR3 DNA: TGCAGCGTAGAAAGGGGGAAGACTGAAGCTTTCTTT

clone size: -
V gene: TRBV5-1
J gene: TRBJ1-1
D gene: TRBD1
CDR3 protein: CASSSGGPNTEAFF
CDR3 DNA: TGCGCCAGCAGCTCAGGGGGACCCAACACTGAAGCTTTCTTT

clone size: -
V gene: TRBV2
J gene: TRBJ1-1
D gene: -
CDR3 protein: CASSGGPANTEAFF
CDR3 DNA: TGTGCCAGCAGTGGGGGACCGGCGAACACTGAAGCTTTCTTT

clone size: -
V gene: TRBV19
J gene: TRBJ2-5
D gene: TRBD2
CDR3 protein: CASSSRAGVQETQYF
CDR3 DNA: TGTGCCAGTAGTTCCCGGGCGGGGGTTCAAGAGACCCAGTACTTC

clone size: -
V gene: TRBV11-2
J gene: TRBJ2-7
D gene: TRBD2
CDR3 protein: CASSLAPDPGLAKQQYF
CDR3 DNA: TGTGCCAGCAGCTTAGCCCCCGACCCGGGACTAGCGAAACAGCAGTACTTC

clone size: -
V gene: TRBV6-6
J gene: TRBJ1-2
D gene: TRBD1
CDR3 protein: CASSYARQGSGYGYTF
CDR3 DNA: TGTGCCAGCAGTTACGCCCGACAGGGATCGGGCTATGGCTACACCTTC

clone size: -
V gene: TRBV6-5
J gene: TRBJ2-3
D gene: -
CDR3 protein: CAGGRTDTQYF
CDR3 DNA: TGTGCGGGAGGTCGAACAGATACGCAGTATTTT

clone size: few
V gene: TRBV4-1
J gene: TRBJ2-3
D gene: -
CDR3 protein: CASSQEGGQTGTTQYF
CDR3 DNA: TGCGCCAGCAGCCAAGAAGGCGGACAGACAGGAACTACGCAGTATTTT

clone size: -
V gene: TRBV5-4
J gene: TRBJ2-3
D gene: -
CDR3 protein: CASTSRQGTDTQYF
CDR3 DNA: TGTGCCAGCACCTCCAGGCAGGGCACAGATACGCAGTATTTT

clone size: -
V gene: TRBV18
J gene: TRBJ1-1
D gene: -
CDR3 protein: CASSPLGQVEAFF
CDR3 DNA: TGTGCCAGCTCACCACTAGGTCAGGTTGAAGCTTTCTTT

clone size: -
V gene: TRBV27
J gene: TRBJ1-6
D gene: -
CDR3 protein: CASSLMFGSGGSPLHF
CDR3 DNA: TGTGCCAGCAGTTTAATGTTCGGGTCCGGTGGTTCACCCCTCCACTTT

clone size: -
V gene: TRBV7-3
J gene: TRBJ2-3
D gene: -
CDR3 protein: CASSLTWGDTDTQYF
CDR3 DNA: TGTGCCAGCAGCTTAACTTGGGGGGACACAGATACGCAGTATTTT

clone size: once
V gene: TRBV5-1
J gene: TRBJ1-2
D gene: TRBD1
CDR3 protein: CASRITGQVYGYTF
CDR3 DNA: TGCGCCAGCAGAATAACCGGACAGGTTTATGGCTACACCTTC

clone size: -
V gene: TRBV27
J gene: TRBJ2-7
D gene: -
CDR3 protein: CASSGGAAQYF
CDR3 DNA: TGTGCCAGCAGTGGTGGTGCCGCGCAGTACTTC

clone size: -
V gene: TRBV11-2
J gene: TRBJ2-3
D gene: -
CDR3 protein: CASSVRRGPTDTQYF
CDR3 DNA: TGTGCCAGCAGCGTACGGAGGGGCCCAACAGATACGCAGTATTTT

clone size: -
V gene: TRBV19
J gene: TRBJ2-3
D gene: -
CDR3 protein: CASSISLQLGTQYF
CDR3 DNA: TGTGCCAGTAGTATAAGTCTGCAGTTGGGGACGCAGTATTTT

clone size: -
V gene: TRBV19
J gene: TRBJ1-5
D gene: -
CDR3 protein: CASSIGGLQPQHF
CDR3 DNA: TGTGCCAGTAGTATAGGGGGCCTCCAGCCCCAGCATTTT

clone size: -
V gene: TRBV9
J gene: TRBJ2-3
D gene: -
CDR3 protein: CASSVVGDTDTQYF
CDR3 DNA: TGTGCCAGCAGCGTAGTTGGAGACACAGATACGCAGTATTTT

clone size: -
V gene: TRBV25-1
J gene: TRBJ2-7
D gene: TRBD1
CDR3 protein: CASSDTTRDRVSEQYF
CDR3 DNA: TGTGCCAGCAGTGACACGACCCGGGACAGGGTCTCCGAGCAGTACTTC

clone size: few
V gene: TRBV29-1
J gene: TRBJ1-1
D gene: -
CDR3 protein: CSVPGGAAFF
CDR3 DNA: TGCAGCGTTCCGGGGGGGGCGGCTTTCTTT